These 26 T cell receptor beta chains were sequenced from one sample in a study of T cell clonality in common variable immunodeficiency. Method: immunoSEQ multiplex PCR; TCRdb's copy keeps in-frame clones and lacks some. The sample contains tens of thousands of clones, none of them singletons. Sequences were obtained from peripheral blood mononuclear cells. The receptors were gathered from a person aged 18 to 70 in good health.

On this clone: The read falls 3 residues short of the CDR3 end, and the missing part is taken from the germline J gene. V and J are TRBV19 and TRBJ1-2, with 7 bases fitting TRBD1. CDR3 size: 15 residues. From germline, CDR1 is LNHDA and CDR2 SQIVND (reference sequence). After removal of 3 bases from V and 4 bases from J, the junction contained 8 bases not matched to a gene. The chain's CDR3 is CASSIIHRGSYGYTF. CDR3 bases read: TGTGCCAGTAGTATTATACACAGGGGAAGCTATGGC.

This clone has ten or more counts. With the read ending 3 residues before the CDR3 end, the germline J gene is used to fill in that end. This chain links TRBV5-1 with TRBJ2-6; 9 bases line up with TRBD2. The CDR3 covers 17 residues. V shed 5 bases and J 0 bases; nucleotides not matched to a gene: 6. The germline V gene has CDR1 SGHRS and CDR2 YFSETQ. The covered CDR3 bases are TGCGCCAGCAGGCCGAGCGGGGGGTTCTCTGGGGCCAACGTC. Its protein is CASRPSGGFSGANV. In full, the CDR3 is CASRPSGGFSGANVLTF.

In this sample, this clone turned up many times. The CDR3 goes on 3 residues after the read ends, and that part is filled in from the germline J gene. J is TRBJ2-7 and V is TRBV6-1, with 8 bases identical to TRBD1. The CDR3 has 16 residues. Germline-derived CDR1 and CDR2 are MNHNS and SASEGT. J was trimmed by 5 bases and V by 0 bases; bases with no gene match: 9. CDR3 amino acids: CASSEALTTGVNEQYF. The DNA read from the CDR3 is TGTGCCAGCAGTGAAGCCCTGACGACAGGGGTCAACGAG.

Notes on this clone: A clone one base away is much larger, so this may be a read error. The CDR3 end is not reached by the read, which stops 3 residues before it; the germline J gene fills it in. Additional DNA sequences in this sample encode the identical CDR3. The chain recombines TRBV11-2 with TRBJ2-7; the match to TRBD2 covers 10 bases. Germline values: CDR1 SGHAT, CDR2 FQNNGV. V shed 3 bases and J 3 bases; nucleotides not matched to a gene: 2. The CDR3 has 14 amino acids. The CDR3 sequence is CASSLASGSYEQYF. The sequenced CDR3 bases are TGTGCCAGCAGCTTGGCTAGCGGGAGCTACGAG.

This clone was detected ten times or more. The CDR3 is cut off 3 residues early in the read; its end comes from the germline J gene. The chain recombines TRBV2 with TRBJ2-7; perhaps TRBD1 as D (6 bases). The ends were cut back, 6 bases at V and 2 bases at J, with 14 bases in the middle. The CDR3 is made up of 14 amino acids. Germline lookup yields CDR1 SNHLY and CDR2 FYNNEI. CDR3 residues: CASREGTPPYEQYF. Partial CDR3 DNA: TGTGCCAGCAGAGAGGGGACACCTCCCTACGAG.

To note about this clone: The CDR3 end falls 3 residues outside the read, so it is completed with the germline J gene. The chain links TRBV20-1 to TRBJ2-7, with 7 bases aligning to TRBD1. The CDR3 totals 15 residues. V trimming: 2 bases; J trimming: 2 bases; junction bases outside the gene matches: 9. From germline, CDR1 is DFQATT and CDR2 SNEGSKA (reference sequence). CDR3 residues: CSARRQGAATYEQYF. The covered CDR3 bases are TGCAGTGCTAGACGACAGGGAGCAGCCACCTACGAG.

In its sample, this clone was seen many times. Read coverage stops 3 residues before the CDR3 terminus; the germline J gene supplies the remainder. The V gene is TRBV29-1, the J gene TRBJ2-7; TRBD2 agrees at 7 bases. This CDR3 spans 16 amino acids. Germline CDR1 SQVTM, CDR2 ANQGSEA. With V trimmed by 1 base and J by 2 bases, 11 bases remained unmatched. The sequenced part of the CDR3 DNA is TGCAGCGTTGAAGTAGGGGAGGGGCTAGCGGCCTACGAG. It is translated as CSVEVGEGLAAYE. The full CDR3 protein is CSVEVGEGLAAYEQYF.

This clone has ten or more counts. Partial CDR3 DNA: TGTGCCAGCGGCCGGACAGGCACCTCTGGAAACACC. Its translation is CASGRTGTSGNT. The CDR3 reads in full as CASGRTGTSGNTIYF. This chain links TRBV2 with TRBJ1-3; 7 nucleotides match TRBD1. The read ends 3 residues early relative to the CDR3; the germline J gene fills the gap. Losses at the gene ends were 8 bases for V and 0 bases for J; bases not matched to a gene: 7. The CDR3 is 15 amino acids. Germline V gene lookup returns CDR1 SNHLY and CDR2 FYNNEI. The full variable domain, rest sourced from reference TRBV2 and TRBJ1-3, is EPEVTQTPSHQVTQMGQEVILRCVPISNHLYFYWYRQILGQKVEFLVSFYNNEISEKSEIFDDQFSVERPDGSNFTLKIRSTKLEDSAMYFCASGRTGTSGNTIYFGEGSWLTVV.

There are many counts of this clone. From the germline J gene comes the end of the CDR3, since the read stops 3 residues before it. The chain couples TRBV6-1 to TRBJ2-2; D may be TRBD2 (6 bases). V was clipped by 4 bases and J by 4 bases, with 10 bases between them. In germline, CDR1 is MNHNS, CDR2 SASEGT. The CDR3 runs 14 residues. The DNA read from the CDR3 is TGTGCCAGCAGTGTCCGGAGGGGCACCGGGGAG. This sequence encodes CASSVRRGTGE. The whole CDR3 region reads CASSVRRGTGELFF.

This clone came up many times. Coverage ceases 3 residues before the CDR3 finishes, and the germline J gene fills in the end. J is TRBJ2-3 and V is TRBV6-1; D unclear. The ends were cut back, 1 base at V and 2 bases at J, with 10 bases in the middle. The CDR3 contains 15 residues. Per the germline V gene, CDR1 is MNHNS and CDR2 is SASEGT. The DNA read from the CDR3 is TGTGCCAGCAGTGAAGAGGTCCTAGTCACAGATACG. It specifies CASSEEVLVTDT. The CDR3 in its entirety is CASSEEVLVTDTQYF.

This clone was counted ten times or more. The observed sequence ends 3 residues before the CDR3 terminus, with the missing tail filled in from the germline J gene. The chain joins TRBV5-6 to TRBJ2-7; D remains unclear. Germline values: CDR1 SGHDT, CDR2 YYEEEE. The V and J ends lost 7 bases and 5 bases respectively, with 16 bases between them. There are 13 residues in the CDR3. The sequenced CDR3 bases are TGTGCCAGCGAACGACTCCAGACCCACGAG. The encoded protein is CASERLQTHE. The full-length CDR3 reads as CASERLQTHEQYF. Based on the CDR3 plus reference TRBV5-6 and TRBJ2-7, the full variable domain is DAGVTQSPTHLIKTRGQQVTLRCSPKSGHDTVSWYQQALGQGPQFIFQYYEEEERQRGNFPDRFSGHQFPNYSSELNVNALLLGDSALYLCASERLQTHEQYFGPGTRLTVT.

This clone was found many times. The CDR3 end falls 3 residues outside the read, so it is completed with the germline J gene. The chain recombines TRBV5-1 with TRBJ2-7; tentatively, D is TRBD2 (6 bases). The V gene's germline CDR1 is SGHRS and CDR2 YFSETQ. Between the trimmed V and J ends, which lost 1 base and 1 base, there was a span of 12 bases. The CDR3 totals 15 residues. This chain's CDR3 is CASSLIGGMSYEQYF. The DNA read from the CDR3 is TGCGCCAGCAGCTTGATCGGGGGAATGTCCTACGAG.

This clone was detected ten times or more. The CDR3 end lies 3 residues beyond the end of the read and is filled in from the germline J gene. The J gene is TRBJ1-4, the V gene TRBV5-1, with a tentative D call TRBD1 (5 bases). This CDR3 is 14 amino acids long. The V end lost 7 bases, the J end lost 8 bases, and 18 bases lay between the germline ends. Germline assignment: CDR1 SGHRS and CDR2 YFSETQ. The CDR3 bases that were read are TGCGCCAGCGGACCCCAGGGATTAAGGGAAAAA. It specifies CASGPQGLREK. The whole CDR3 sequence is CASGPQGLREKLFF.

This clone was seen ten or more times. The DNA ends 3 residues before the CDR3 does, and the rest of the CDR3 is filled in from the germline J gene. V is TRBV5-1 and J is TRBJ1-2; TRBD1 agrees at 7 bases. This CDR3 has 15 amino acids. J lost 6 bases, V lost 1 base, and 9 bases had no gene match. From germline, CDR1 is SGHRS and CDR2 YFSETQ. The CDR3: CASSLLTLGTDGYTF. The covered CDR3 bases are TGCGCCAGCAGCTTGCTCACACTCGGGACAGATGGC.

This clone was detected many times. The sequenced fragment ends 3 residues before the CDR3 boundary, so the rest is inferred from the germline J gene. V gene TRBV5-1 combines with J gene TRBJ2-5; 8 bases map to TRBD2. The V gene end was trimmed by 2 bases and the J gene end by 4 bases; junction bases not matched to a gene: 7. The CDR3 runs 15 residues. The V gene's germline CDR1 is SGHRS and CDR2 YFSETQ. CDR3 bases read: TGCGCCAGCAGCTTCGGCGGGGGGACGGGAGAGACC. As protein: CASSFGGGTGET. The CDR3 as a whole reads CASSFGGGTGETQYF.

This clone has at least ten counts. The observed sequence ends 3 residues before the CDR3 terminus, with the missing tail filled in from the germline J gene. This sequence joins TRBV14 and TRBJ2-7; 12 positions match TRBD2. The CDR3 extends over 18 amino acids. Germline V gene sequence: CDR1 SGHDN, CDR2 FVKESK. The J segment lost 3 bases and the V segment lost 1 base, leaving 10 bases of the junction unmatched. The CDR3 protein is CASSQGGLAGWGYYEQYF. The sequenced CDR3 bases are TGTGCCAGCAGCCAAGGTGGACTAGCGGGGTGGGGATACTACGAG.

In its sample, this clone was seen many times. The CDR3 end lies 3 residues beyond the end of the read and is filled in from the germline J gene. J is TRBJ1-5 and V is TRBV7-9; D unresolved. V shed 5 bases and J shed 6 bases, with 11 bases lying between them. This CDR3 region has 13 residues. Per the germline V gene, CDR1 is SEHNR and CDR2 is FQNEAQ (reference sequence). CDR3 residues: CASSRAGSQPQHF. CDR3 DNA, as far as it was read: TGTGCCAGCAGCCGTGCGGGGTCTCAGCCC.

This clone has at least ten counts. The missing CDR3 end, 3 residues past where the read stops, is filled in from the germline J gene. The chain combines TRBV18 with TRBJ1-2; D not certain. CDR1 and CDR2 (germline): KGHSH, LQKENI. The CDR3 runs 16 residues. V lost 2 bases, J lost 6 bases, and 19 bases lay in between. CDR3 sequence: CASSPVPAGIPDGYTF. CDR3 bases read: TGTGCCAGCTCACCAGTTCCGGCGGGGATTCCAGATGGC. The entire variable domain, with the rest obtained from reference TRBV18 and TRBJ1-2, is as follows: NAGVMQNPRHLVRRRGQEARLRCSPMKGHSHVYWYRQLPEEGLKFMVYLQKENIIDESGMPKERFSAEFPKEGPSILRIQQVVRGDSAAYFCASSPVPAGIPDGYTFGSGTRLTVV.

This clone was seen a handful of times. The CDR3 extends 3 residues past the end of the read, so its final part is completed from the germline J gene. The genes are TRBV5-1 and TRBJ2-7; 7 bases fit TRBD2. This CDR3 comprises 14 residues. Germline CDR1 reads SGHRS; CDR2 reads YFSETQ. V gave up 5 bases and J gave up 3 bases; unmatched junction bases: 8. The sequenced CDR3 bases are TGCGCCAGCAGTTTCACTAGCGCACACTACGAG. Translated: CASSFTSAHYE. The whole CDR3 sequence is CASSFTSAHYEQYF.

About this clone: The read ends 3 residues early relative to the CDR3; the germline J gene fills the gap. The chain recombines TRBV2 with TRBJ1-4; perhaps TRBD1 as D (5 bases). Germline-derived CDR1 and CDR2 are SNHLY and FYNNEI. Trimming stripped 8 bases from V and 8 bases from J, with 18 bases between. The CDR3 runs to 14 residues. CDR3 sequence reads: CASGEGGTSEKLFF. CDR3 bases read: TGTGCCAGCGGGGAAGGTGGGACTTCCGAAAAA.

At least ten counts were recorded for this clone. The sequenced fragment ends 3 residues before the CDR3 boundary, so the rest is inferred from the germline J gene. V and J are TRBV20-1 and TRBJ2-3; possible D gene TRBD1, 5 bases. The CDR3 has 15 amino acids. Per the germline V gene, CDR1 is DFQATT and CDR2 is SNEGSKA (reference sequence). The germline V and J ends were trimmed by 0 bases and 3 bases, with 13 bases remaining between them. The CDR3 loop reads CSAREWGFRTDTQYF. The part of the CDR3 DNA that was read is TGCAGTGCTAGAGAATGGGGCTTTCGAACAGATACG.

Many counts were recorded for this clone. Read sequence stops 3 residues before the CDR3 end, and the germline J gene provides the missing end. The chain employs TRBV5-4 and TRBJ2-2; no firm D call. Germline V CDR1 and CDR2: SGHNT, YYREEE (reference sequence). V dropped 0 bases and J dropped 3 bases, with 3 bases sitting between them. The CDR3 spans 13 residues. The part of the CDR3 DNA that was read is TGTGCCAGCAGCTTGGTCTACACCGGGGAG. Its protein is CASSLVYTGE. The CDR3 reads in full as CASSLVYTGELFF.

Only a few counts were recorded for this clone. From the germline J gene comes the end of the CDR3, since the read stops 3 residues before it. V gene TRBV5-1 combines with J gene TRBJ2-4; a possible D gene is TRBD2 (7 bases). This CDR3 has 15 amino acids. Looked up from germline, CDR1 is SGHRS and CDR2 is YFSETQ. The CDR3 bases that were read are TGCGCCAGCAGGGAATCCTGGGGGGGCTTGGAGACT. Its protein is CASRESWGGLET. The full CDR3 sequence reads CASRESWGGLETQYF.

Concerning this clone itself: The read gets to within 3 residues of the CDR3 end, and the germline J gene fills in the rest. The rearrangement links TRBV19 to TRBJ1-2; 9 bases map to TRBD1. Germline values: CDR1 LNHDA, CDR2 SQIVND (reference sequence). The CDR3 has 21 amino acids. The sequenced CDR3 bases are TGTGCCAGTAGCCTCCGGGACAGGGTAGTTTTGGCGGGAGATAACACAGATACC. Translation: CASSLRDRVVLAGDNTDT. The complete CDR3 protein is CASSLRDRVVLAGDNTDTYTF.

This clone showed up many times. The read ends 3 residues before the CDR3 terminus; that terminus is restored from the germline J gene. The chain carries TRBV29-1 and TRBJ2-3, with D maybe TRBD1 (5 bases). The CDR3 length is 12 residues. V gave up 6 bases and J gave up 5 bases, with 12 bases separating them. Germline V gives CDR1 SQVTM, CDR2 ANQGSEA. The CDR3 sequence is CSVTGPGDTQYF. CDR3 DNA (partial): TGCAGCGTCACAGGACCCGGAGATACG.

This clone was picked up many times. The CDR3 goes on 3 residues after the read ends, and that part is filled in from the germline J gene. J is TRBJ1-1 and V is TRBV18; TRBD1 might be the D (5 bases). The CDR3 covers 16 residues. CDR1 KGHSH and CDR2 LQKENI come from the germline V gene. With 3 bases removed from V and 5 bases from J, the gap between germline ends came to 19 bases. CDR3 DNA, as far as it was read: TGTGCCAGCTCACCGAACAGGATAGGTTTGAGAACTGAA. Translating gives CASSPNRIGLRTE. The full CDR3 protein reads CASSPNRIGLRTEAFF.